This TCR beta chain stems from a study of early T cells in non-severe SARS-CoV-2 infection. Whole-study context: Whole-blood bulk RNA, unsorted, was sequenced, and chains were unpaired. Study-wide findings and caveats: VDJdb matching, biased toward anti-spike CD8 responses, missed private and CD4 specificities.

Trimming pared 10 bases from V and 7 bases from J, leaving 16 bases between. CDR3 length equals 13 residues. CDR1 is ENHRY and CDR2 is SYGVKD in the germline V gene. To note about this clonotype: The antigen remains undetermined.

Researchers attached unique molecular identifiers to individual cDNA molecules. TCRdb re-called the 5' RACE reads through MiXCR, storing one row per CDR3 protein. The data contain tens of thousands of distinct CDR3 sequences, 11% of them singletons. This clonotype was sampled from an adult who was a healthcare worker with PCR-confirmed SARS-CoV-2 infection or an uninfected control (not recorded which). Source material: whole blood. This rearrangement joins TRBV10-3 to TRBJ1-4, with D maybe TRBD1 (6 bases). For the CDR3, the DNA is TGTGCCAGCCGACAGGAAGGGAGTGAAAAACTGTTTTTT. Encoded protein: CASRQEGSEKLFF.